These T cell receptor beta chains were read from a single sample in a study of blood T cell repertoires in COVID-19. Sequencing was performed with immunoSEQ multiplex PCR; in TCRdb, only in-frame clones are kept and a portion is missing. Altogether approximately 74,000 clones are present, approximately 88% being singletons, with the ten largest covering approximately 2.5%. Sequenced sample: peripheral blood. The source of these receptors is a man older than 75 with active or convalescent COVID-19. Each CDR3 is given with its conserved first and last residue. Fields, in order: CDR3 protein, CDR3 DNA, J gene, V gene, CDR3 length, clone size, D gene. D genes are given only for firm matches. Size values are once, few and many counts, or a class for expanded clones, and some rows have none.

cdr3_aa: CASSLMQGLGTDTQYF; cdr3_nt: TGTGCCAGCAGCTTGATGCAGGGTTTGGGCACAGATACGCAGTATTTT; j_call: TRBJ2-3; v_call: TRBV5-6; cdr3_length: 16; clone_size: -; d_call: -
cdr3_aa: CASSFQGESPLHF; cdr3_nt: TGTGCCAGCAGCTTCCAGGGGGAATCACCCCTCCACTTT; j_call: TRBJ1-6; v_call: TRBV12-3/TRBV12-4; cdr3_length: 13; clone_size: -; d_call: TRBD1
cdr3_aa: CASSQLAGDNTGELFF; cdr3_nt: TGCGCCAGCAGCCAGCTAGCGGGAGACAACACCGGGGAGCTGTTTTTT; j_call: TRBJ2-2; v_call: TRBV4-3; cdr3_length: 16; clone_size: -; d_call: TRBD2
cdr3_aa: CATSKDPQGVVEKLFF; cdr3_nt: TGTGCCACCAGCAAAGACCCCCAGGGGGTGGTTGAAAAACTGTTTTTT; j_call: TRBJ1-4; v_call: TRBV15; cdr3_length: 16; clone_size: -; d_call: TRBD1
cdr3_aa: CASTRNGDEQFF; cdr3_nt: TGTGCCAGCACCCGCAATGGAGATGAGCAGTTCTTC; j_call: TRBJ2-1; v_call: TRBV6-5; cdr3_length: 12; clone_size: once; d_call: -
cdr3_aa: CASSLTGFNSPLHF; cdr3_nt: TGCGCCAGCAGCTTAACAGGGTTTAATTCACCCCTCCACTTT; j_call: TRBJ1-6; v_call: TRBV5-1; cdr3_length: 14; clone_size: -; d_call: -
cdr3_aa: CASSMAVGLAGISSYNEQFF; cdr3_nt: TGTGCCAGTAGTATGGCAGTCGGACTAGCGGGGATTAGCTCCTACAATGAGCAGTTCTTC; j_call: TRBJ2-1; v_call: TRBV19; cdr3_length: 20; clone_size: -; d_call: TRBD2
cdr3_aa: CTSSQDRASGIITDTQYF; cdr3_nt: TGCACCAGCAGCCAAGATCGGGCTAGCGGGATTATCACAGATACGCAGTATTTT; j_call: TRBJ2-3; v_call: TRBV1; cdr3_length: 18; clone_size: -; d_call: -
cdr3_aa: CASTGTGAGPLHF; cdr3_nt: TGTGCCAGCACCGGGACAGGGGCCGGGCCCCTCCACTTT; j_call: TRBJ1-6; v_call: TRBV6-5; cdr3_length: 13; clone_size: -; d_call: TRBD1
cdr3_aa: CASSPWPSGNTIYF; cdr3_nt: TGTGCCAGTAGTCCATGGCCCTCTGGAAACACCATATATTTT; j_call: TRBJ1-3; v_call: TRBV19; cdr3_length: 14; clone_size: -; d_call: -
cdr3_aa: CASRAQGAPTDTQYF; cdr3_nt: TGTGCCAGCAGGGCACAGGGGGCCCCCACAGATACGCAGTATTTT; j_call: TRBJ2-3; v_call: TRBV2; cdr3_length: 15; clone_size: -; d_call: TRBD1
cdr3_aa: CASSLYGREATGELFF; cdr3_nt: TGTGCCAGCAGCTTGTACGGCAGGGAAGCGACCGGGGAGCTGTTTTTT; j_call: TRBJ2-2; v_call: TRBV5-6; cdr3_length: 16; clone_size: -; d_call: -
cdr3_aa: CASSHHRDRVIRETQYF; cdr3_nt: TGTGCCAGCAGTCACCACCGGGACAGGGTCATCCGAGAGACCCAGTACTTC; j_call: TRBJ2-5; v_call: TRBV5-4; cdr3_length: 17; clone_size: few; d_call: TRBD1
cdr3_aa: CASRLEAGEIDTQYF; cdr3_nt: TGTGCCAGCAGACTCGAGGCAGGGGAGATAGATACGCAGTATTTT; j_call: TRBJ2-3; v_call: TRBV6-5; cdr3_length: 15; clone_size: -; d_call: -
cdr3_aa: CASSIERNTEAFF; cdr3_nt: TGTGCCAGTAGTATAGAGAGGAACACTGAAGCTTTCTTT; j_call: TRBJ1-1; v_call: TRBV19; cdr3_length: 13; clone_size: -; d_call: -
cdr3_aa: CASSPVAAGGVNEQFF; cdr3_nt: TGTGCCAGCTCACCAGTAGCGGCGGGAGGAGTCAATGAGCAGTTCTTC; j_call: TRBJ2-1; v_call: TRBV18; cdr3_length: 16; clone_size: -; d_call: TRBD2
cdr3_aa: CASSYRNRNIAGKNEQFF; cdr3_nt: TGTGCCAGCAGTTACCGCAACCGCAATATAGCGGGAAAGAATGAGCAGTTCTTC; j_call: TRBJ2-1; v_call: TRBV6-2/TRBV6-3; cdr3_length: 18; clone_size: -; d_call: TRBD2
cdr3_aa: CASSELGGTGELFF; cdr3_nt: TGCGCCAGCAGTGAGCTAGGGGGCACCGGGGAGCTGTTTTTT; j_call: TRBJ2-2; v_call: TRBV10-2; cdr3_length: 14; clone_size: once; d_call: -
cdr3_aa: CASSLQVYEQYF; cdr3_nt: TGTGCCAGCAGTTTACAGGTCTACGAGCAGTACTTC; j_call: TRBJ2-7; v_call: TRBV6-5; cdr3_length: 12; clone_size: -; d_call: -
cdr3_aa: CASSRVVGLASDTQYF; cdr3_nt: TGCGCCAGCAGCAGGGTGGTGGGACTAGCCTCAGATACGCAGTATTTT; j_call: TRBJ2-3; v_call: TRBV5-1; cdr3_length: 16; clone_size: -; d_call: TRBD2
cdr3_aa: CASSLGPFSGELFF; cdr3_nt: TGTGCCAGCAGCTTAGGCCCGTTTAGTGGGGAGCTGTTTTTT; j_call: TRBJ2-2; v_call: TRBV7-8; cdr3_length: 14; clone_size: -; d_call: -
cdr3_aa: CASSLLLQETQYF; cdr3_nt: TGTGCCAGCAGTTTGCTTCTACAAGAGACCCAGTACTTC; j_call: TRBJ2-5; v_call: TRBV12-3/TRBV12-4; cdr3_length: 13; clone_size: -; d_call: -
cdr3_aa: CASSETSGNRAVDTQYF; cdr3_nt: TGTGCCAGCAGCGAAACTAGCGGCAATAGAGCGGTAGATACGCAGTATTTT; j_call: TRBJ2-3; v_call: TRBV7-9; cdr3_length: 17; clone_size: few; d_call: TRBD2
cdr3_aa: CASSFYRSSYNEQFF; cdr3_nt: TGTGCCAGCAGCTTTTACAGGAGCTCCTACAATGAGCAGTTCTTC; j_call: TRBJ2-1; v_call: TRBV11-3; cdr3_length: 15; clone_size: -; d_call: -
cdr3_aa: CASSFRTPAYGYTF; cdr3_nt: TGTGCCAGCAGTTTTAGGACTCCTGCATATGGCTACACCTTC; j_call: TRBJ1-2; v_call: TRBV28; cdr3_length: 14; clone_size: -; d_call: -
cdr3_aa: CASTPLSRVRNEQFF; cdr3_nt: TGTGCCAGCACCCCCCTGAGCCGGGTGAGAAATGAGCAGTTCTTC; j_call: TRBJ2-1; v_call: TRBV6-2/TRBV6-3; cdr3_length: 15; clone_size: -; d_call: -
cdr3_aa: CASSLPGVRTDTQYF; cdr3_nt: TGTGCCAGCAGCTTACCGGGAGTACGCACAGATACGCAGTATTTT; j_call: TRBJ2-3; v_call: TRBV7-9; cdr3_length: 15; clone_size: -; d_call: -
cdr3_aa: CASSPRRGGYNSPLHF; cdr3_nt: TGTGCCAGCAGCCCCCGGAGAGGGGGCTATAATTCACCCCTCCACTTT; j_call: TRBJ1-6; v_call: TRBV7-8; cdr3_length: 16; clone_size: once; d_call: -
cdr3_aa: CASSSGVSGGEKLFF; cdr3_nt: TGTGCCAGCAGCTCGGGAGTTTCAGGAGGAGAAAAACTGTTTTTT; j_call: TRBJ1-4; v_call: TRBV7-9; cdr3_length: 15; clone_size: -; d_call: -
cdr3_aa: CAWRGGAANEKLFF; cdr3_nt: TGTGCCTGGAGGGGCGGGGCGGCTAATGAAAAACTGTTTTTT; j_call: TRBJ1-4; v_call: TRBV30; cdr3_length: 14; clone_size: -; d_call: -
cdr3_aa: CASSLSSFPTGELFF; cdr3_nt: TGCGCCAGCAGCTTGAGTAGTTTTCCCACCGGGGAGCTGTTTTTT; j_call: TRBJ2-2; v_call: TRBV5-1; cdr3_length: 15; clone_size: -; d_call: -
cdr3_aa: CASSDRDSSCVYEQYF; cdr3_nt: TGTGCCAGCAGCGATCGGGACAGCTCCTGTGTCTACGAGCAGTACTTC; j_call: TRBJ2-7; v_call: TRBV7-8; cdr3_length: 16; clone_size: -; d_call: TRBD1
cdr3_aa: CAWSEGQGTQYF; cdr3_nt: TGTGCCTGGAGTGAAGGACAGGGGACCCAGTACTTC; j_call: TRBJ2-5; v_call: TRBV30; cdr3_length: 12; clone_size: -; d_call: TRBD1
cdr3_aa: CASISTSGSGELFF; cdr3_nt: TGCGCCAGCATATCGACTAGCGGGAGCGGGGAGCTGTTTTTT; j_call: TRBJ2-2; v_call: TRBV5-1; cdr3_length: 14; clone_size: -; d_call: TRBD2
cdr3_aa: CASSYRYEQYF; cdr3_nt: TGTGCCAGCAGTTACCGCTACGAGCAGTACTTC; j_call: TRBJ2-7; v_call: TRBV6-6; cdr3_length: 11; clone_size: -; d_call: -
cdr3_aa: CASSPRTGADYNEQFF; cdr3_nt: TGCGCCAGCAGCCCAAGGACAGGGGCGGACTACAATGAGCAGTTCTTC; j_call: TRBJ2-1; v_call: TRBV5-1; cdr3_length: 16; clone_size: once; d_call: TRBD1
cdr3_aa: CASSLIPGGAYTGELFF; cdr3_nt: TGTGCCAGCAGCCTAATCCCCGGGGGGGCCTATACCGGGGAGCTGTTTTTT; j_call: TRBJ2-2; v_call: TRBV27; cdr3_length: 17; clone_size: -; d_call: TRBD2
cdr3_aa: CASSPSGSETQYF; cdr3_nt: TGTGCCAGCTCACCATCAGGGTCAGAGACCCAGTACTTC; j_call: TRBJ2-5; v_call: TRBV18; cdr3_length: 13; clone_size: -; d_call: -
cdr3_aa: CASSEVSGGYGYTF; cdr3_nt: TGTGCCAGCAGTGAGGTGTCAGGGGGGTATGGCTACACCTTC; j_call: TRBJ1-2; v_call: TRBV2; cdr3_length: 14; clone_size: -; d_call: TRBD1
cdr3_aa: CSVGYSQETQYF; cdr3_nt: TGCAGCGTTGGTTACAGCCAAGAGACCCAGTACTTC; j_call: TRBJ2-5; v_call: TRBV29-1; cdr3_length: 12; clone_size: once; d_call: -
cdr3_aa: CAGGQGDYGYTF; cdr3_nt: TGTGCCGGGGGACAGGGTGACTATGGCTACACCTTC; j_call: TRBJ1-2; v_call: TRBV30; cdr3_length: 12; clone_size: -; d_call: TRBD1
cdr3_aa: CASSPPGQSKNIQYF; cdr3_nt: TGTGCCAGCAGCCCCCCGGGACAGTCGAAAAACATTCAGTACTTC; j_call: TRBJ2-4; v_call: TRBV5-6; cdr3_length: 15; clone_size: -; d_call: TRBD1
cdr3_aa: CASSLGLADTGELFF; cdr3_nt: TGTGCCAGCAGCTTGGGACTAGCGGATACCGGGGAGCTGTTTTTT; j_call: TRBJ2-2; v_call: TRBV5-4; cdr3_length: 15; clone_size: -; d_call: TRBD2
cdr3_aa: CASRLGQGMNTEAFF; cdr3_nt: TGTGCCAGCAGACTCGGACAGGGTATGAACACTGAAGCTTTCTTT; j_call: TRBJ1-1; v_call: TRBV7-9; cdr3_length: 15; clone_size: -; d_call: TRBD1
cdr3_aa: CATSRDTVSYEQYF; cdr3_nt: TGTGCCACCAGCAGAGATACTGTCTCCTACGAGCAGTACTTC; j_call: TRBJ2-7; v_call: TRBV15; cdr3_length: 14; clone_size: -; d_call: -
cdr3_aa: CASSQTPDTQYF; cdr3_nt: TGTGCCAGCAGTCAAACTCCGGATACGCAGTATTTT; j_call: TRBJ2-3; v_call: TRBV6-2/TRBV6-3; cdr3_length: 12; clone_size: -; d_call: -
cdr3_aa: CASSPGQTYGYTF; cdr3_nt: TGTGCCAGCAGCCCAGGACAAACCTATGGCTACACCTTC; j_call: TRBJ1-2; v_call: TRBV2; cdr3_length: 13; clone_size: -; d_call: -
cdr3_aa: CASSLRQGAGEQFF; cdr3_nt: TGTGCCAGCAGTTTAAGACAGGGGGCAGGTGAGCAGTTCTTC; j_call: TRBJ2-1; v_call: TRBV28; cdr3_length: 14; clone_size: -; d_call: TRBD1
cdr3_aa: CASSLARQETQYF; cdr3_nt: TGTGCCAGCAGCTTGGCCAGGCAAGAGACCCAGTACTTC; j_call: TRBJ2-5; v_call: TRBV5-5; cdr3_length: 13; clone_size: -; d_call: -
cdr3_aa: CASSLVPGGDEQFF; cdr3_nt: TGTGCCAGCAGCTTAGTCCCAGGGGGCGATGAGCAGTTCTTC; j_call: TRBJ2-1; v_call: TRBV11-2; cdr3_length: 14; clone_size: -; d_call: TRBD1
cdr3_aa: CASSPGDRVNTEAFF; cdr3_nt: TGCGCCAGCAGCCCAGGGGACAGGGTGAACACTGAAGCTTTCTTT; j_call: TRBJ1-1; v_call: TRBV5-1; cdr3_length: 15; clone_size: -; d_call: TRBD1
cdr3_aa: CASSYRTTQETQYF; cdr3_nt: TGTGCCAGCAGCTACCGGACTACTCAAGAGACCCAGTACTTC; j_call: TRBJ2-5; v_call: TRBV5-5; cdr3_length: 14; clone_size: -; d_call: -
cdr3_aa: CASSYPRWGGSYEQYF; cdr3_nt: TGTGCCAGCAGTTACCCCCGCTGGGGAGGTTCCTACGAGCAGTACTTC; j_call: TRBJ2-7; v_call: TRBV6-2/TRBV6-3; cdr3_length: 16; clone_size: -; d_call: -
cdr3_aa: CASSFLGGGYTF; cdr3_nt: TGTGCCAGCAGCTTCCTAGGGGGTGGCTACACCTTC; j_call: TRBJ1-2; v_call: TRBV5-5; cdr3_length: 12; clone_size: few; d_call: -
cdr3_aa: CALQFNNQPQHF; cdr3_nt: TGTGCCTTACAGTTTAACAATCAGCCCCAGCATTTT; j_call: TRBJ1-5; v_call: TRBV30; cdr3_length: 12; clone_size: -; d_call: -